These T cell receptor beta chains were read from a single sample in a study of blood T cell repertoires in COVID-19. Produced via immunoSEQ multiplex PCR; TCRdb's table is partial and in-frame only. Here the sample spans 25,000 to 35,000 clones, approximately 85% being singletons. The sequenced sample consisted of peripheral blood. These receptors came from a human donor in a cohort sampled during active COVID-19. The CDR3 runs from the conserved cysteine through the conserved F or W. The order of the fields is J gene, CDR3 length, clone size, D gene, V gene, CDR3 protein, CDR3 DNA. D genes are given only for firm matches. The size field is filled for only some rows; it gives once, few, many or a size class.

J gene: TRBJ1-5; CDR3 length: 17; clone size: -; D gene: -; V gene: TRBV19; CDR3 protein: CASSSYSGAKSNQPQHF; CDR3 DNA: TGTGCCAGTAGTTCCTACTCAGGGGCAAAGAGCAATCAGCCCCAGCATTTT
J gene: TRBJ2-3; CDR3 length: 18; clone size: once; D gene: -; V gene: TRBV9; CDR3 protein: CASSVAPVGRRIPDTQYF; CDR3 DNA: TGTGCCAGCAGCGTAGCTCCTGTGGGGCGCAGGATCCCAGATACGCAGTATTTT
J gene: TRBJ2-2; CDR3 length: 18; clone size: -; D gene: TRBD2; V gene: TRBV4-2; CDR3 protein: CASSQEAPSGRYTGELFF; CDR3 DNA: TGTGCCAGCAGCCAAGAGGCCCCTAGCGGGAGATACACCGGGGAGCTGTTTTTT
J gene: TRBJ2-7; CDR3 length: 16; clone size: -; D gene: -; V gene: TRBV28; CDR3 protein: CASSLGGARRSYEQYF; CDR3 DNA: TGTGCCAGCAGTTTGGGGGGTGCTCGGCGGTCTTACGAGCAGTACTTC
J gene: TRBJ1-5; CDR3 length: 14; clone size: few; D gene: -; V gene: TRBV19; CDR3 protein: CASSIVLVNQPQHF; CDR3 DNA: TGTGCCAGTAGTATCGTACTGGTTAATCAGCCCCAGCATTTT
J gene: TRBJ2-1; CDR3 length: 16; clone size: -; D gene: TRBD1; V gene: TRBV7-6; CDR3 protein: CASSLARQGPYNEQFF; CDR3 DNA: TGTGCCAGCAGCTTAGCCCGACAGGGTCCCTACAATGAGCAGTTCTTC
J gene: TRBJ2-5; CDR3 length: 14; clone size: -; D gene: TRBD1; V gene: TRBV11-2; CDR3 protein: CASVLTGKEETQYF; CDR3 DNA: TGTGCCAGCGTCCTGACAGGGAAAGAAGAGACCCAGTACTTC
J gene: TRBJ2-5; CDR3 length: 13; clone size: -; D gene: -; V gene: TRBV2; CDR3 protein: CASSARGEETQYF; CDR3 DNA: TGTGCCAGCAGTGCCAGGGGCGAGGAGACCCAGTACTTC
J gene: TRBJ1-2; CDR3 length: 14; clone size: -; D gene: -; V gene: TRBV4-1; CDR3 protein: CASRHREGTYGYTF; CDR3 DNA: TGCGCCAGCAGGCACAGGGAGGGGACCTATGGCTACACCTTC
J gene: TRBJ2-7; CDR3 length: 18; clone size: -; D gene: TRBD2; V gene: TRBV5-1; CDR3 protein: CASSLVPFGGGITSEQYF; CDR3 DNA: TGCGCCAGCAGCTTGGTACCCTTTGGGGGGGGTATTACCTCCGAGCAGTACTTC
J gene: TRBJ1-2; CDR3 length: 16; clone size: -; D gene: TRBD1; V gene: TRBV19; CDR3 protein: CASSTPRGTSNYGYTF; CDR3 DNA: TGTGCCAGTAGTACTCCCAGGGGGACCTCTAACTATGGCTACACCTTC
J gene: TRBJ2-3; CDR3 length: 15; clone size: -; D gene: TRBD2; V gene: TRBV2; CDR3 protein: CASSLLAGTTDTQYF; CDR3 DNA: TGTGCCAGCAGCTTGCTAGCGGGGACCACAGATACGCAGTATTTT
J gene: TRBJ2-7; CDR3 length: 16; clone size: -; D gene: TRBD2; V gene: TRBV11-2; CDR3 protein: CASSLDRGLKPREQYF; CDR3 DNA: TGTGCCAGCAGCTTAGATCGGGGACTAAAGCCTAGAGAGCAGTACTTC
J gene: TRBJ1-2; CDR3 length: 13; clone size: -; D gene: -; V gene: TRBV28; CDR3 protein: CASTLGREGGYTF; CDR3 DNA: TGTGCCAGCACCCTGGGCAGGGAGGGTGGCTACACCTTC
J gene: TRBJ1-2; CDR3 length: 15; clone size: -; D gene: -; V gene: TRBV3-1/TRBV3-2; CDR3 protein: CASSQATGFVYGYTF; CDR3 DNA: TGTGCCAGCAGCCAAGCAACAGGGTTCGTGTATGGCTACACCTTC
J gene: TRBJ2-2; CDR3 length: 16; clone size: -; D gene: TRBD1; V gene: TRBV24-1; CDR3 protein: CATSDPRDRATGELFF; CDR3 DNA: TGTGCCACCAGTGACCCCCGGGACAGGGCCACCGGGGAGCTGTTTTTT
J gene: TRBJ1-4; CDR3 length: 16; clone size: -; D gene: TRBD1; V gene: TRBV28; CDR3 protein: CASSTGGLATNEKLFF; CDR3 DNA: TGTGCCAGCAGTACAGGGGGCCTTGCAACTAATGAAAAACTGTTTTTT
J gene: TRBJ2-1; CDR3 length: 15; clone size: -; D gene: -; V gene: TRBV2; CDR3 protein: CASSRTASSYNEQFF; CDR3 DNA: TGTGCCAGCAGTCGGACAGCCAGCTCCTACAATGAGCAGTTCTTC
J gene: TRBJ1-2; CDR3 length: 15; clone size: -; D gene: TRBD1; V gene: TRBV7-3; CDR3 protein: CASSPSGTGTYGYTF; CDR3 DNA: TGTGCCAGCAGCCCCTCCGGGACAGGGACCTATGGCTACACCTTC
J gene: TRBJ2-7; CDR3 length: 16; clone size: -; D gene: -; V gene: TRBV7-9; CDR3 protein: CASSDKPGTPPYEQYF; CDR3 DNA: TGTGCCAGCAGCGACAAGCCCGGGACACCGCCCTACGAGCAGTACTTC
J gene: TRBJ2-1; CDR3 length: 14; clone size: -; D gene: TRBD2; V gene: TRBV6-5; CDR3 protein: CASRTSGSSNEQFF; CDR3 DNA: TGTGCCAGCAGGACTAGCGGGAGCTCCAATGAGCAGTTCTTC
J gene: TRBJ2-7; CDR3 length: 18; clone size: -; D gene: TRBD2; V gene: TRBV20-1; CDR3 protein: CSASIPGLAGGFSYEQYF; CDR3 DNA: TGCAGTGCTAGTATTCCGGGACTAGCGGGAGGTTTCTCCTACGAGCAGTACTTC
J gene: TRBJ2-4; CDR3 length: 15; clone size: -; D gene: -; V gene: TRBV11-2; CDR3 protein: CASSLVGGAKNIQYF; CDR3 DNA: TGTGCCAGCAGCCTAGTAGGGGGAGCCAAAAACATTCAGTACTTC
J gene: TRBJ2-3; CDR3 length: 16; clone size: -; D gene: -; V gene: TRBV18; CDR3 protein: CASSWGEAGSTDTQYF; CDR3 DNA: TGTGCCAGCTCATGGGGTGAGGCGGGGAGCACAGATACGCAGTATTTT
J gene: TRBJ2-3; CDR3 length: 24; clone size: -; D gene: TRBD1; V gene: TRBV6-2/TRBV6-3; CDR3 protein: CASSQTLFNRGTGGPGLATDTQYF; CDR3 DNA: TGTGCCAGCAGCCAGACCCTCTTCAACAGGGGGACAGGGGGCCCGGGACTAGCTACAGATACGCAGTATTTT